The clone carrying this T cell receptor beta chain has more than one count but fewer than ten. What it binds is not known. This sample was included in a study of regulatory T cells in long-lasting Graves disease. Study context: Treatment with antithyroid drugs for over 5 years, together with positive TSH receptor antibodies, meant persistent Graves' disease. Study observations and caveats: Whereas nearly 1,000 public clonotypes were shared by new patients, persistent patients shared more, at a few thousand.

The time point denotes: persistent/refractory GD, antithyroid drugs over 5 years with positive TRAb. TCR sequences were obtained from RNA taken from PBMCs. Patients came from an endocrinology department in Xi'an, China. Combining iRepertoire HTBI primers with Arm-PCR of CDR3 regions, the authors built TCR beta libraries. TCRdb reprocessed the multiplex PCR reads via MiXCR and lists one record per CDR3 protein. This sample has about 430,000 distinct CDR3 sequences, with 21% found just once. The sample here was peripheral blood mononuclear cells (PBMCs), taken when the disease was refractory, from a patient treated with antithyroid drugs. This sequence was found in a female donor with Graves disease.

The CDR3 DNA is TGTGCCACCAGTGATTCCGGGACGCCTGTGGGGGAGACCCAGTACTTC. It translates to CATSDSGTPVGETQYF. The V call is TRBV24-1, the J call TRBJ2-5; either TRBD1 or TRBD2 may supply D (5 bases each). Trimming stripped 2 bases from V and 5 bases from J, with 17 bases between. The germline gives CDR1 KGHDR, CDR2 SFDVKD. The CDR3 is 16 residues long.